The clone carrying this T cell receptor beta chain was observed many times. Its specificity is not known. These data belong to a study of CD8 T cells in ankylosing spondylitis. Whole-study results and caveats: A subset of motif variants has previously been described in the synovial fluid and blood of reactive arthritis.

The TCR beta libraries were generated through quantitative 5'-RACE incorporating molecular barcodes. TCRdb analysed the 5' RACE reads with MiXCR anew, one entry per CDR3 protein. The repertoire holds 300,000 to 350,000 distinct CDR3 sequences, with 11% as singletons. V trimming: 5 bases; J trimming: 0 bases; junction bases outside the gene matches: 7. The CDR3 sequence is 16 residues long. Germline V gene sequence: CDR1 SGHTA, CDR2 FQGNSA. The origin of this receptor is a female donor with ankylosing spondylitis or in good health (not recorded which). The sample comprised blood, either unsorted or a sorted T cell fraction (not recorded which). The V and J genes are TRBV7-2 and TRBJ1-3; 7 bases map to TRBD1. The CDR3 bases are TGTGCCAGCAGCCGAAACTCAGGGGGCTCTGGAAACACCATATATTTT. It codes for CASSRNSGGSGNTIYF.